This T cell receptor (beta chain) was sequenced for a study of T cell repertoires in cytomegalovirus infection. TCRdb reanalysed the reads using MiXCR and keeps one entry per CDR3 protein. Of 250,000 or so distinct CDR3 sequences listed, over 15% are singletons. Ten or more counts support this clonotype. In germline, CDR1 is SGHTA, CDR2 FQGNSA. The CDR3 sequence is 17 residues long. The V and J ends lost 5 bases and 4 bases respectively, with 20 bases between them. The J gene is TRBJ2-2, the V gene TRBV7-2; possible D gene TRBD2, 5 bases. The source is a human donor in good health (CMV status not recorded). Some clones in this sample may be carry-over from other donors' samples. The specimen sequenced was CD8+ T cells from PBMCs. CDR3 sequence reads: CASSPLRFRGATGELFF. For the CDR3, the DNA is TGTGCCAGCAGCCCCCTCCGATTCCGGGGAGCCACCGGGGAGCTGTTTTTT.